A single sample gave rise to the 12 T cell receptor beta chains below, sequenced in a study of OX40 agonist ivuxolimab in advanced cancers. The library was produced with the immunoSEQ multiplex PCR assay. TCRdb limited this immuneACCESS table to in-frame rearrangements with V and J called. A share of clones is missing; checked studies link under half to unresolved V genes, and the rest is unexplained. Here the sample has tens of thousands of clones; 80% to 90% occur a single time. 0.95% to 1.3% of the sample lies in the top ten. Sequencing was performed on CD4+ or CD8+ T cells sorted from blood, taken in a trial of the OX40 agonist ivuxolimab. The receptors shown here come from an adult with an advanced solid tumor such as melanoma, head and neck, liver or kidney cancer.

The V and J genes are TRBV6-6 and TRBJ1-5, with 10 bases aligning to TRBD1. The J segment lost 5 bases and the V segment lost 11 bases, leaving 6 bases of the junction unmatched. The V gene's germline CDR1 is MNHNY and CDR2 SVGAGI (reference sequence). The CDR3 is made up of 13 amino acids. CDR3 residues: CAGLGQGYQPQHF. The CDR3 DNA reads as TGTGCCGGCCTGGGACAGGGGTATCAGCCCCAGCATTTT.

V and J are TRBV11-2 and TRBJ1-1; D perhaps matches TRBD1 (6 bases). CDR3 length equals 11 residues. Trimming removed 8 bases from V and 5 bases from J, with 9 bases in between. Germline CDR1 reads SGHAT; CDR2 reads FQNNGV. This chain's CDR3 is CASLGQTEAFF. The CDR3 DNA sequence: TGTGCCAGCTTAGGACAGACTGAAGCTTTCTTT.

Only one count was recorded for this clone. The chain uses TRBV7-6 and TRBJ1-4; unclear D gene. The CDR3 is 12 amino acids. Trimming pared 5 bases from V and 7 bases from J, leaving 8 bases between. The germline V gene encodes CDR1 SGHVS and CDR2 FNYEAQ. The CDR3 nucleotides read TGTGCCAGCAGCGCCTCACGTGAAAAACTGTTTTTT. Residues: CASSASREKLFF.

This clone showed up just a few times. The CDR3 is CASSQVKDRDTDTQYF. The CDR3 nucleotides read TGTGCCAGCAGCCAAGTCAAGGACAGGGACACAGATACGCAGTATTTT. The chain employs TRBV14 and TRBJ2-3; TRBD1 agrees at 8 bases. V trimming: 1 base; J trimming: 2 bases; junction bases outside the gene matches: 5. The CDR3 runs 16 residues. Germline V gene lookup returns CDR1 SGHDN and CDR2 FVKESK.

CDR3 nucleotides: TGTGCCAGCAGCCAAGCCTCAGGGACATCTGTGGATTATGGCTACACCTTC. It specifies CASSQASGTSVDYGYTF. The V gene is TRBV7-9, the J gene TRBJ1-2, with D possibly being TRBD1 (6 bases). The CDR3 length is 17 residues. Trimming stripped 5 bases from V and 5 bases from J, with 24 bases between. The germline V gene encodes CDR1 SEHNR and CDR2 FQNEAQ (reference sequence).

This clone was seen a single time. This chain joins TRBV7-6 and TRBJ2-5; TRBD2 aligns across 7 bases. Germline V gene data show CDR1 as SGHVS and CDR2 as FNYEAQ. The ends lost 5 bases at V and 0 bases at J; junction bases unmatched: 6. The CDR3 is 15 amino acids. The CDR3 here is CASSPRAGYQETQYF. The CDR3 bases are TGTGCCAGCAGCCCGAGAGCGGGGTACCAAGAGACCCAGTACTTC.

The CDR3 loop reads CASSPLPGELFF. In DNA form, the CDR3 reads TGTGCCAGCTCACCACTCCCCGGGGAGCTGTTTTTT. The chain employs TRBV18 and TRBJ2-2, with D unresolved. The CDR3 runs to 12 residues. V shed 1 base and J shed 6 bases, with 3 bases lying between them. The germline V gene encodes CDR1 KGHSH and CDR2 LQKENI.

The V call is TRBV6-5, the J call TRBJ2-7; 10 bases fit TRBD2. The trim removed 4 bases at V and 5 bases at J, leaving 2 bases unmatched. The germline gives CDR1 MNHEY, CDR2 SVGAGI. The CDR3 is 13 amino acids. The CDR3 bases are TGTGCCAGCAGTTCAACTAGCGGGGACGAGCAGTACTTC. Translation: CASSSTSGDEQYF.

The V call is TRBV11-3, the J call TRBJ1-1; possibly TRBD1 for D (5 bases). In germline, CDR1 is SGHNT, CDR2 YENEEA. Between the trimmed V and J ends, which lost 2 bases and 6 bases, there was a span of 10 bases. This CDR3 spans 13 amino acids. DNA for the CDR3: TGTGCCAGCAGCTTACGGGGGGAGTCTGAAGCTTTCTTT. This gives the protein CASSLRGESEAFF.

CDR3 in amino acids: CASSPRRQETQYF. In nucleotides, the CDR3 is TGTGCCAGCAGCCCCAGACGTCAAGAGACCCAGTACTTC. This chain uses TRBV7-2 with TRBJ2-5; D unclear. V was trimmed by 5 bases and J by 2 bases, leaving 9 bases between them. The CDR3 length is 13 residues. Germline CDR1 and CDR2: SGHTA and FQGNSA.

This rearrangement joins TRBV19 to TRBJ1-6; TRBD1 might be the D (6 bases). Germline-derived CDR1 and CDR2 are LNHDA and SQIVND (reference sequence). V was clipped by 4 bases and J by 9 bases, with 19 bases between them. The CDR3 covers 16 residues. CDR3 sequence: CASSTARGMGVSPLHF. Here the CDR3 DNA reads TGTGCCAGTAGTACAGCCAGGGGTATGGGAGTTTCACCCCTCCACTTT.

CDR3 DNA sequence: TGTGCCAGCTCACCCTCGTACACTAAGACAGATACGCAGTATTTT. Protein sequence: CASSPSYTKTDTQYF. V usage is TRBV18 and J usage is TRBJ2-3; D is uncertain. V was cut by 3 bases and J by 3 bases, with 13 bases left in between. This CDR3 has 15 residues. Germline V gene data show CDR1 as KGHSH and CDR2 as LQKENI.